These 20 T cell receptor beta chains were all obtained from the same sample, sequenced in a study of blood T cell repertoires in COVID-19. Method: immunoSEQ multiplex PCR; TCRdb's copy keeps in-frame clones and lacks some. The sample has 95,000 to 150,000 clones, more than 70% seen once; the top ten hold under 5%. Sequenced input: peripheral blood. The source is a man in his fifties or sixties with acute or convalescent COVID-19.

This rearrangement joins TRBV7-9 to TRBJ1-4; 9 bases align to TRBD1. Germline V gene sequence: CDR1 SEHNR, CDR2 FQNEAQ (reference sequence). The CDR3 has 14 amino acids. V lost 6 bases to trimming and J lost 7 bases; unmatched junction nucleotides: 6. Written as DNA, the CDR3 is TGTGCCAGCAGGTCCGGGACAGGGATTGAAAAACTGTTTTTT. This encodes CASRSGTGIEKLFF.

This clone was found a few times. V usage is TRBV7-8 and J usage is TRBJ1-4, with a weak D call TRBD1 (5 bases). CDR3 length: 15 amino acids. CDR1 and CDR2 (germline): SGHVS, FQNEAQ. V gave up 4 bases and J gave up 5 bases, with 14 bases separating them. CDR3 amino acids: CASSSRQTHNEKLFF. The CDR3 DNA reads as TGTGCCAGCAGCTCGCGACAGACACACAATGAAAAACTGTTTTTT.

J is TRBJ2-7 and V is TRBV21-1; TRBD2 reflects the table's D call only, with no check against the DNA. TRBV21-1 constitutes a pseudogene. The CDR3 extends over 16 amino acids. CDR3 loop: CASSKSARLCSYEQYF. DNA of the CDR3: TGTGCCAGCAGCAAGTCAGCGCGACTTTGCTCCTACGAGCAGTACTTC.

About this clone: The sample holds other DNA sequences that translate to the same CDR3. CDR3 loop: CASSFLYEQYF. Here the CDR3 DNA reads TGTGCCAGCAGTTTCTTGTACGAGCAGTACTTC. The rearrangement links TRBV6-2 or TRBV6-3 to TRBJ2-7, with D unclear. The V and J ends lost 4 bases and 4 bases respectively, with 5 bases between them. This CDR3 has 11 residues. Germline assignment: CDR1 MNHEY and CDR2 SVGEGT.

This chain joins TRBV27 and TRBJ1-5, with D unresolved. The CDR3 has 12 amino acids. The germline CDR1 and CDR2 sequences are MNHEY and SMNVEV (reference sequence). Deletions cut 3 bases from V and 5 bases from J, with 5 bases between. The CDR3 bases are TGTGCCAGCAGTTTTCGGGATCAGCCCCAGCATTTT. Amino acids: CASSFRDQPQHF.

This CDR3 is CASSPSATNEKLFF. CDR3 DNA: TGTGCCAGCAGTCCCAGCGCAACTAATGAAAAACTGTTTTTT. This rearrangement joins TRBV6-5 to TRBJ1-4, with D hard to call. This CDR3 is 14 amino acids long. Per the germline V gene, CDR1 is MNHEY and CDR2 is SVGAGI. V was trimmed by 5 bases and J by 0 bases, leaving 7 bases between them.

The rearrangement uses TRBV27 and TRBJ1-1; D uncertain. The CDR3 has 12 amino acids. Germline lookup yields CDR1 MNHEY and CDR2 SMNVEV (reference sequence). V was cut by 7 bases and J by 4 bases, with 10 bases left in between. The CDR3: CASKDGGTEAFF. The CDR3 region has the DNA TGTGCCAGCAAAGACGGCGGCACTGAAGCTTTCTTT.

This clone is classed as medium-sized. The genes are TRBV4-1 and TRBJ1-1, with a tentative D call TRBD1 (6 bases). Germline V CDR1 and CDR2: MGHRA, YSYEKL. The CDR3 covers 15 residues. Deletions cut 5 bases from V and 0 bases from J, with 13 bases between. The CDR3 protein is CASSERTVMNTEAFF. In DNA form, the CDR3 reads TGCGCCAGCAGCGAAAGGACAGTTATGAACACTGAAGCTTTCTTT.

V and J are TRBV5-1 and TRBJ2-2; D is unclear. This CDR3 has 14 residues. The germline gives CDR1 SGHRS, CDR2 YFSETQ. Trimming cost V 0 bases and J 6 bases, with 9 bases left between them. In DNA form, the CDR3 reads TGCGCCAGCAGCTTGGCGGGTGATCCCGGGGAGCTGTTTTTT. Translated: CASSLAGDPGELFF. The full variable domain, rest sourced from reference TRBV5-1 and TRBJ2-2, is KAGVTQTPRYLIKTRGQQVTLSCSPISGHRSVSWYQQTPGQGLQFLFEYFSETQRNKGNFPGRFSGRQFSNSRSEMNVSTLELGDSALYLCASSLAGDPGELFFGEGSRLTVL.

The chain combines TRBV28 with TRBJ1-5, with D tentatively TRBD1 (5 bases). V lost 2 bases, J lost 6 bases, and 11 bases lay in between. CDR3 size: 14 residues. Germline V gene sequence: CDR1 MDHEN, CDR2 SYDVKM. CDR3 residues: CASSLTIRVQPQHF. For the CDR3, the DNA is TGTGCCAGCAGTTTAACAATCAGGGTTCAGCCCCAGCATTTT. Combining the CDR3 with reference TRBV28 and TRBJ1-5 gives the whole variable domain DVKVTQSSRYLVKRTGEKVFLECVQDMDHENMFWYRQDPGLGLRLIYFSYDVKMKEKGDIPEGYSVSREKKERFSLILESASTNQTSMYLCASSLTIRVQPQHFGDGTRLSIL.

This rearrangement joins TRBV12-3 or TRBV12-4 to TRBJ2-3; no clear D. The V gene lost 3 bases and the J gene lost 2 bases, with 3 bases spanning the gap. The CDR3 covers 12 residues. CDR3 residues: CASSFHTDTQYF. Written as DNA, the CDR3 is TGTGCCAGCAGTTTTCACACAGATACGCAGTATTTT.

The chain combines TRBV2 with TRBJ2-6, with no clear D. Germline CDR1 is SNHLY and CDR2 is FYNNEI. V was shortened by 2 bases and J by 0 bases, with 5 bases between the two germline ends. This CDR3 has 15 residues. CDR3 sequence reads: CASSEFSSGANVLTF. The CDR3 coding sequence is TGTGCCAGCAGTGAATTCAGCTCTGGGGCCAACGTCCTGACTTTC. Full variable domain (remainder filled in from reference TRBV2 and TRBJ2-6): EPEVTQTPSHQVTQMGQEVILRCVPISNHLYFYWYRQILGQKVEFLVSFYNNEISEKSEIFDDQFSVERPDGSNFTLKIRSTKLEDSAMYFCASSEFSSGANVLTFGAGSRLTVL.

This rearrangement joins TRBV11-2 to TRBJ2-3; D perhaps matches TRBD2 (5 bases). This CDR3 has 14 residues. Between the trimmed V and J ends, which lost 5 bases and 3 bases, there was a span of 12 bases. Germline lookup yields CDR1 SGHAT and CDR2 FQNNGV. The CDR3 region has the DNA TGTGCCAGCAGCCCGACTACGGGAACAGATACGCAGTATTTT. This translates into CASSPTTGTDTQYF.

The table lists this clone with a count of one. The chain employs TRBV29-1 and TRBJ2-3, with 8 bases lining up with TRBD1. The V gene's germline CDR1 is SQVTM and CDR2 ANQGSEA. This CDR3 comprises 16 residues. After removal of 0 bases from V and 6 bases from J, the junction contained 11 bases not matched to a gene. For the CDR3, the DNA is TGCAGCGTTGAAGATCGGAGTCAGGGGGCGGGTGATACGCAGTATTTT. Translation gives CSVEDRSQGAGDTQYF.

The chain joins TRBV19 to TRBJ2-7; maybe TRBD2 (5 bases). The germline CDR1 and CDR2 sequences are LNHDA and SQIVND (reference sequence). The CDR3 has 14 residues. With 3 bases removed from V and 4 bases from J, the gap between germline ends came to 13 bases. The CDR3 region is CASSMRLAAYEQYF. The DNA of the CDR3 is TGTGCCAGTAGTATGCGGCTAGCCGCATACGAGCAGTACTTC.

This rearrangement joins TRBV4-1 to TRBJ2-7, with a tentative D call TRBD2 (6 bases). V was shortened by 3 bases and J by 1 base, with 19 bases between the two germline ends. In germline, CDR1 is MGHRA, CDR2 YSYEKL. CDR3 length equals 17 residues. The DNA for the CDR3 is TGCGCCAGCAGCCACCCCCTGGACGGGAGTAAGTCCTACGAGCAGTACTTC. It translates to CASSHPLDGSKSYEQYF.

The V and J genes are TRBV28 and TRBJ2-7; 8 positions match TRBD2. From germline, CDR1 is MDHEN and CDR2 SYDVKM. This CDR3 is built from 14 residues. The V segment lost 6 bases and the J segment 3 bases; nucleotides outside the gene matches: 7. The chain's CDR3 is CASRLAGGRYEQYF. The CDR3 DNA is TGTGCCAGCAGGCTCGCGGGGGGCCGCTACGAGCAGTACTTC.

This clone was seen more than once but under ten times. CDR3 sequence (DNA): TGTGCCAGCAGCCTTAACCGGGCTAGCGATGAGCAGTTCTTC. Translation gives CASSLNRASDEQFF. V and J are TRBV9 and TRBJ2-1, with D perhaps TRBD2 (6 bases). The CDR3 consists of 14 residues. The V end lost 4 bases, the J end lost 8 bases, and 16 bases lay between the germline ends. CDR1 SGDLS and CDR2 YYNGEE come from the germline V gene. Based on the CDR3 plus reference TRBV9 and TRBJ2-1, the full variable domain is DSGVTQTPKHLITATGQRVTLRCSPRSGDLSVYWYQQSLDQGLQFLIQYYNGEERAKGNILERFSAQQFPDLHSELNLSSLELGDSALYFCASSLNRASDEQFFGPGTRLTVL.

The chain recombines TRBV7-6 with TRBJ1-2; TRBD1 matches 10 bases. With 4 bases clipped from V and 1 base from J, the junction kept 3 bases outside the gene matches. This CDR3 contains 15 residues. Per germline, CDR1 SGHVS and CDR2 FNYEAQ. CDR3 amino acids: CASSSGTGVNYGYTF. CDR3 sequence (DNA): TGTGCCAGCAGCTCCGGGACAGGGGTTAACTATGGCTACACCTTC.

This clone has a single count. The V call is TRBV19, the J call TRBJ2-2; 15 bases are a match to TRBD2. Germline V gene sequence: CDR1 LNHDA, CDR2 SQIVND (reference sequence). The ends lost 3 bases at V and 0 bases at J; junction bases unmatched: 2. This CDR3 is built from 18 residues. DNA of the CDR3: TGTGCCAGTAGTATCGGACTAGCGGGAGGGGCGAACACCGGGGAGCTGTTTTTT. This encodes CASSIGLAGGANTGELFF.